A selection of T cell receptor beta chains follows, all from one sample in a study of T cell repertoires in cytomegalovirus infection. TCRdb re-analysed the reads in MiXCR, keeping a single row per CDR3 protein. Altogether 250,000 to 300,000 distinct CDR3 sequences are present, 8% to 9.5% being singletons, with the ten largest covering roughly 16%. Input material: PBMCs. These receptor sequences come from a human donor in good health (CMV status not recorded). Some clones in this sample may be carry-over from other donors' samples. Each CDR3 is given with its conserved first and last residue. A D gene is named only where the DNA matches it firmly. Expanded clones get a size class; other rows say once, few or many, or leave the size out.

>TRBJ1-5|many|.|TRBV7-2
CASSWGGAGDQPQHF
TGTGCCAGCAGCTGGGGGGGGGCCGGGGATCAGCCCCAGCATTTT
>TRBJ1-5|many|.|TRBV7-9
CASSSGPINSNQPQHF
TGTGCCAGCAGCTCCGGCCCAATCAATAGCAATCAGCCCCAGCATTTT
>TRBJ1-5|many|.|TRBV7-2
CASSLVFGQYQPQHF
TGTGCCAGCAGCTTAGTGTTTGGACAGTATCAGCCCCAGCATTTT
>TRBJ1-1|many|.|TRBV7-2
CASSFWGGTEAFF
TGTGCCAGCAGCTTCTGGGGGGGCACTGAAGCTTTCTTT
>TRBJ1-5|.|.|TRBV24-1
CATSAQSSNQPQHF
TGTGCCACCAGTGCTCAGAGTAGCAATCAGCCCCAGCATTTT
>TRBJ2-7|few|TRBD2|TRBV20-1
CSASGPSSGRAPAQYF
TGCAGTGCTAGCGGTCCCTCCAGCGGGAGGGCCCCCGCGCAGTACTTC
>TRBJ2-1|many|TRBD1|TRBV7-8
CASKGQYNEQFF
TGTGCCAGCAAGGGACAGTACAATGAGCAGTTCTTC
>TRBJ2-2|many|.|TRBV7-2
CASSLIDTANTGELFF
TGTGCCAGCAGCCTAATAGACACCGCGAACACCGGGGAGCTGTTTTTT
>TRBJ2-1|many|.|TRBV24-1
CATSDPSLRRGHEQFF
TGTGCCACCAGTGACCCTTCCCTCAGGAGGGGGCATGAGCAGTTCTTC
>TRBJ1-2|many|.|TRBV28
CASSPYTGAWGYTF
TGTGCCAGCAGTCCCTATACTGGGGCTTGGGGCTACACCTTC
>TRBJ1-5|few|TRBD1|TRBV4-2
CASSQVVDREANQPQHF
TGTGCCAGCAGCCAAGTTGTGGACAGGGAAGCCAATCAGCCCCAGCATTTT
>TRBJ2-5|many|.|TRBV7-2
CASSPNSLIQETQYF
TGTGCCAGCAGCCCGAACTCCCTCATACAAGAGACCCAGTACTTC
>TRBJ1-1|many|.|TRBV12-3/TRBV12-4
CASSRIMNTEAFF
TGTGCCAGCAGTCGAATTATGAACACTGAAGCTTTCTTT
>TRBJ1-1|.|.|TRBV9
CASSALIPAGQNTEAFF
TGTGCCAGCAGCGCACTGATTCCGGCAGGGCAGAACACTGAAGCTTTCTTT
>TRBJ2-7|few|TRBD2|TRBV5-6
CASSSLAATYEQYF
TGTGCCAGCAGCTCTCTAGCGGCGACCTACGAGCAGTACTTC
>TRBJ2-5|many|TRBD2|TRBV29-1
CSVEGGGSGRGTQYF
TGCAGCGTTGAAGGCGGAGGTAGCGGGAGAGGGACCCAGTACTTC
>TRBJ1-4|many|.|TRBV7-9
CASSFMTAPKLFF
TGTGCCAGCAGCTTTATGACAGCCCCTAAACTGTTTTTT
>TRBJ1-5|many|.|TRBV19
CASRSYNSNQPQHF
TGTGCCAGTAGGAGTTACAATAGCAATCAGCCCCAGCATTTT
>TRBJ2-2|many|TRBD1|TRBV7-2
CASSSTGENTGELFF
TGTGCCAGCAGCTCGACAGGGGAGAACACCGGGGAGCTGTTTTTT
>TRBJ2-5|.|.|TRBV7-2
CASSLLGWGTQYF
TGTGCCAGCAGCTTACTGGGGTGGGGGACCCAGTACTTC
>TRBJ2-7|few|TRBD1|TRBV20-1
CSASRGQGYEQYF
TGCAGTGCGAGTAGGGGACAGGGGTACGAGCAGTACTTC
>TRBJ1-1|.|.|TRBV5-6
CASSFGGIQAFF
TGTGCCAGCAGCTTCGGTGGAATTCAAGCTTTCTTT
>TRBJ2-1|many|TRBD2|TRBV19
CASKQSSGYNEQFF
TGTGCCAGTAAACAATCTAGCGGCTACAATGAGCAGTTCTTC
>TRBJ1-4|many|.|TRBV7-8
CASSSGDTEKLFF
TGTGCCAGCAGCTCAGGGGATACGGAAAAACTGTTTTTT
>TRBJ2-7|.|TRBD2|TRBV7-2
CASSLAAGGPYEQYF
TGTGCCAGCAGCTTAGCCGCGGGGGGGCCCTACGAGCAGTACTTC
>TRBJ2-2|.|.|TRBV6-2/TRBV6-3
CASRFAGNTGELFF
TGTGCCAGCAGATTCGCGGGGAACACCGGGGAGCTGTTTTTT
>TRBJ2-5|few|.|TRBV27
CASSLSLKETQYF
TGTGCCAGCAGTTTATCCCTGAAAGAGACCCAGTACTTC
>TRBJ1-1|.|.|TRBV6-6
CAAVNRGTEAFF
TGTGCAGCAGTTAATCGGGGGACTGAAGCTTTCTTT
>TRBJ1-2|many|TRBD1|TRBV7-8
CASSPTGTINYGYTF
TGTGCCAGCAGTCCGACAGGGACCATAAACTATGGCTACACCTTC
>TRBJ2-7|many|.|TRBV6-6
CASSYSRPEQYF
TGTGCCAGCAGTTACTCGAGACCCGAGCAGTACTTC
>TRBJ1-1|.|.|TRBV7-2
CASLYRGGMNTEAFF
TGTGCCAGCTTGTATAGGGGGGGGATGAACACTGAAGCTTTCTTT
>TRBJ1-6|few|.|TRBV12-3/TRBV12-4
CASSFSGDYSPLHF
TGTGCCAGCAGTTTCTCCGGGGACTATTCACCCCTCCACTTT
>TRBJ2-5|many|TRBD1|TRBV7-9
CASSFGQGQETQYF
TGTGCCAGCAGCTTTGGACAGGGACAAGAGACCCAGTACTTC
>TRBJ2-5|many|.|TRBV10-3
CAISDLGRGETQYF
TGTGCCATCAGTGACCTGGGCAGGGGTGAGACCCAGTACTTC
>TRBJ2-3|few|.|TRBV20-1
CSARRWDRTDTQYF
TGCAGTGCTAGACGGTGGGATCGGACAGATACGCAGTATTTT
>TRBJ2-7|many|.|TRBV7-8
CASSLAATSPYEQYF
TGTGCCAGCAGCTTAGCGGCGACATCTCCCTACGAGCAGTACTTC
>TRBJ1-1|many|.|TRBV19
CASSDQGVTMNTEAFF
TGTGCCAGTAGCGACCAGGGCGTAACCATGAACACTGAAGCTTTCTTT
>TRBJ2-1|many|.|TRBV7-2
CASSPPGLRNEQFF
TGTGCCAGCAGCCCCCCCGGGCTCAGGAATGAGCAGTTCTTC
>TRBJ2-5|few|TRBD1|TRBV5-1
CASSLGQGIETQYF
TGCGCCAGCAGCCTGGGACAGGGGATAGAGACCCAGTACTTC
>TRBJ2-1|many|.|TRBV7-2
CASSLQGIGEQFF
TGTGCCAGCAGCTTACAGGGCATTGGTGAGCAGTTCTTC
>TRBJ1-5|many|TRBD1|TRBV7-2
CASSRDRVSNQPQHF
TGTGCCAGCAGCCGGGACAGGGTGAGCAATCAGCCCCAGCATTTT